This TCR beta chain was sequenced in a study of graft-versus-host responses after intestinal transplantation. Study information: Anti-thymocyte globulin was used for induction in all recipients, who then took tacrolimus and steroids for approximately 3 years. Whole-study results and caveats: Clonal ratios of graft-versus-host to host-versus-graft in allografts were high for patients exhibiting graft-donor T cell macrochimerism. Detection of GvH clones occurred in recipient marrow, and some had their first appearance in ileum or blood.

About this clone itself: Its antigen remains unknown.

Sequencing used immunoSEQ multiplex PCR; TCRdb keeps in-frame clones, though not all of them. The repertoire includes 130,000 to 150,000 clones, around 90% of them detected once, and around 0.2% sits in the top ten. The sequencing here drew on unstimulated CD4+ T cells sorted from spleen or lymph node cells, taken before intestinal transplant. The clonotype was recovered from a human donor who received an intestinal transplant.

CDR3 amino acids: CAIGTTGNTIYF. CDR3 sequence (DNA): TGTGCCATCGGGACAACTGGAAACACCATATATTTT. V gene TRBV10-3 combines with J gene TRBJ1-3, with D possibly being TRBD1 (6 bases). In germline, CDR1 is ENHRY, CDR2 SYGVKD. The CDR3 is 12 amino acids. Trimming removed 8 bases from V and 2 bases from J, with 7 bases in between.